The 25 T cell receptor beta chains below all came from one sample that was sequenced in a study of T cells after yellow fever vaccination. TCRdb processed the 5' RACE reads anew with MiXCR; each CDR3 protein has one entry. Of 50,000 or so distinct CDR3 sequences listed, less than 9% are singletons. The sequencing used CD8+ T cells sorted from PBMCs, collected roughly 14 days after the first yellow fever vaccination. The receptor set was obtained from a man between 18 and 35 years old who received the YFV17D yellow fever vaccine.

This clonotype was counted ten times or more. The rearrangement joins TRBV5-1 to TRBJ1-2; 7 bases line up with TRBD1. The CDR3 length is 19 residues. Germline values: CDR1 SGHRS, CDR2 YFSETQ. After removal of 4 bases from V and 5 bases from J, the junction contained 23 bases not matched to a gene. CDR3 sequence (DNA): TGCGCCAGCAGCCGACCAACAACCGGGACAGACCCCTTTCGGTATGGCTACACCTTC. This codes for CASSRPTTGTDPFRYGYTF.

This clonotype has a count of ten or more. The genes are TRBV7-9 and TRBJ2-1, with 7 bases that match TRBD1. The V gene end was trimmed by 0 bases and the J gene end by 5 bases; junction bases not matched to a gene: 1. Looked up from germline, CDR1 is SEHNR and CDR2 is FQNEAQ (reference sequence). This CDR3 region has 14 residues. CDR3 protein: CASSLADRDNEQFF. Written as DNA, the CDR3 is TGTGCCAGCAGCTTAGCCGACAGGGACAATGAGCAGTTCTTC.

Many counts were recorded for this clonotype. The J gene is TRBJ2-1, the V gene TRBV21-1; the listed D gene, TRBD2, was not tested against the DNA. TRBV21-1 is annotated as a pseudogene. The CDR3 sequence is 17 residues long. In DNA, the CDR3 is TGTGCCAGCAGCAAGTGGGGATCTAGCGGGTTATACAATGAGCAGTTCTTC. Its translation is CASSKWGSSGLYNEQFF.

This clonotype was seen repeatedly, ten times or more. The chain couples TRBV12-3 or TRBV12-4 to TRBJ1-1; tentative D call: TRBD1 (5 bases). CDR3 length: 14 residues. The V gene lost 0 bases and the J gene lost 4 bases, with 9 bases spanning the gap. This CDR3 reads CASSLASGGTEAFF. The CDR3, as DNA: TGTGCCAGCAGTTTAGCATCTGGGGGCACTGAAGCTTTCTTT.

This clonotype was observed at least ten times. The V call is TRBV7-3, the J call TRBJ2-3; no clear D gene. There are 13 residues in the CDR3. V was pared by 4 bases and J by 0 bases, with 5 bases between. Germline values: CDR1 SGHTA, CDR2 FQGTGA. CDR3: CASSSDSTDTQYF. CDR3 DNA: TGTGCCAGCAGCTCCGACAGCACAGATACGCAGTATTTT.

This clonotype was counted many times. The chain recombines TRBV5-6 with TRBJ2-3, with D perhaps TRBD2 (7 bases). This CDR3 has 15 amino acids. Germline-derived CDR1 and CDR2 are SGHDT and YYEEEE. The ends were cut back, 1 base at V and 2 bases at J, with 11 bases in the middle. The CDR3 bases are TGTGCCAGCAGCTTGAGGGGGGGGGTCACAGATACGCAGTATTTT. Encoded protein: CASSLRGGVTDTQYF.

This clonotype was detected many times. This chain joins TRBV12-3 or TRBV12-4 and TRBJ2-7; D ambiguous. CDR3 size: 12 residues. V shed 8 bases and J shed 3 bases, with 11 bases lying between them. The CDR3 DNA sequence: TGTGCCAGCGCCTTGGATGGCTACGAGCAGTACTTC. Its translation: CASALDGYEQYF.

This clonotype appeared many times. The chain has TRBV16 and TRBJ2-7, with 10 bases matching TRBD1. CDR3 size: 15 residues. The germline gives CDR1 KGHSY, CDR2 FQNENV. V dropped 3 bases and J dropped 2; count of bases not matched to a gene: 4. The CDR3 coding sequence is TGTGCCAGCAGCCAGGGGACAGGGGCTCCCTACGAGCAGTACTTC. As protein: CASSQGTGAPYEQYF.

This clonotype has a count of ten or more. V is TRBV7-9 and J is TRBJ2-1; tentative D call: TRBD2 (6 bases). The CDR3 covers 14 residues. The V end lost 3 bases, the J end lost 2 bases, and 8 bases lay between the germline ends. Germline V gene lookup returns CDR1 SEHNR and CDR2 FQNEAQ (reference sequence). In DNA, the CDR3 is TGTGCCAGCAGCTTTGGCGGGGCCTACAATGAGCAGTTCTTC. This codes for CASSFGGAYNEQFF.

This clonotype occurred a few times. The chain uses TRBV20-1 and TRBJ1-1; 10 nucleotides align to TRBD1. The CDR3 has 16 amino acids. CDR1 DFQATT and CDR2 SNEGSKA come from the germline V gene (reference sequence). The CDR3 DNA reads TGCAGAGCGTCCTCTGCGGGACAGGGGCGTTACACTGAAGCTTTCTTT. Amino acids: CRASSAGQGRYTEAFF.

This clonotype was seen only a few times. The CDR3 is CASSQSSGNEQFF. The DNA for the CDR3 is TGTGCCAGCAGCCAAAGTTCGGGGAATGAGCAGTTCTTC. The J gene is TRBJ2-1, the V gene TRBV3-1, with D maybe TRBD2 (5 bases). Germline loops: CDR1 LGHDT, CDR2 YNNKEL (reference sequence). Trimming cost V 2 bases and J 7 bases, with 9 bases left between them. The CDR3 totals 13 residues.

This clonotype was seen repeatedly, ten times or more. This chain links TRBV29-1 with TRBJ2-7; D may be TRBD2 (6 bases). With 4 bases removed from V and 3 bases from J, the gap between germline ends came to 10 bases. The CDR3 has 12 amino acids. CDR1 SQVTM and CDR2 ANQGSEA come from the germline V gene. The chain's CDR3 is CSVGQGGYEQYF. The CDR3 coding sequence is TGCAGCGTTGGGCAGGGAGGCTACGAGCAGTACTTC.

This clonotype was detected many times. The chain recombines TRBV5-5 with TRBJ2-5; D is possibly TRBD2 (6 bases). CDR1 SGHKS and CDR2 YYEKEE come from the germline V gene (reference sequence). V was trimmed by 5 bases and J by 5 bases, leaving 16 bases between them. There are 14 residues in the CDR3. CDR3 bases: TGTGCCAGCAGGTCTCCCGGGAGTTCGGAGACCCAGTACTTC. Amino acids: CASRSPGSSETQYF. Supplemented by reference TRBV5-5 and TRBJ2-5, the full variable domain reads DAGVTQSPTHLIKTRGQQVTLRCSPISGHKSVSWYQQVLGQGPQFIFQYYEKEERGRGNFPDRFSARQFPNYSSELNVNALLLGDSALYLCASRSPGSSETQYFGPGTRLLVL.

This clonotype was counted at least ten times. The chain links TRBV4-3 to TRBJ2-2; tentative D call: TRBD1 (6 bases). The CDR3 spans 16 residues. V gave up 1 base and J gave up 7 bases, with 16 bases separating them. CDR1 and CDR2 (germline): LGHNA, YSLEER. DNA of the CDR3: TGCGCCAGCAGCCAAGCAGGGGCCACGGGTGGCGGGGAGCTGTTTTTT. Protein: CASSQAGATGGGELFF.

This clonotype was counted ten times or more. This chain uses TRBV15 with TRBJ1-2; 10 bases match TRBD1. The CDR3 sequence is 15 residues long. V was pared by 3 bases and J by 7 bases, with 8 bases of the junction left unmatched. The germline gives CDR1 LNHNV, CDR2 YYDKDF (reference sequence). The CDR3 DNA reads TGTGCCACCAGCAGCTCCCGGGGACAGGGGACTGGCTACACCTTC. This gives the protein CATSSSRGQGTGYTF.

This clonotype was counted at least ten times. The V call is TRBV4-3, the J call TRBJ1-1; D ambiguous. This CDR3 has 15 amino acids. Germline assignment: CDR1 LGHNA and CDR2 YSLEER. V lost 1 base, J lost 1 base, and 10 bases lay in between. The CDR3 loop reads CASSQVRQPNTEAFF. DNA of the CDR3: TGCGCCAGCAGCCAAGTCAGGCAACCGAACACTGAAGCTTTCTTT.

This clonotype was picked up many times. The chain carries TRBV4-1 and TRBJ1-2; 12 positions agree with TRBD1. Germline V gene lookup returns CDR1 MGHRA and CDR2 YSYEKL. V shed 0 bases and J 6 bases; nucleotides not matched to a gene: 8. CDR3 length: 17 amino acids. The CDR3 coding sequence is TGCGCCAGCAGCCAAGACGGGACAGGGGGCGGTGGTGATGGCTACACCTTC. This translates into CASSQDGTGGGGDGYTF.

The chain combines TRBV20-1 with TRBJ2-6; 8 nucleotides line up with TRBD1. CDR3 length: 19 residues. Germline values: CDR1 DFQATT, CDR2 SNEGSKA (reference sequence). Trimming removed 0 bases from V and 2 bases from J; junction bases left unmatched: 12. The CDR3: CSARDQQGAALAGANVLTF. CDR3 DNA sequence: TGCAGTGCTAGAGATCAGCAGGGGGCGGCATTGGCTGGGGCCAACGTCCTGACTTTC.

The rearrangement joins TRBV7-2 to TRBJ2-7; D gene uncertain. CDR1 is SGHTA and CDR2 is FQGNSA in the germline V gene. The CDR3 contains 14 residues. Trimming left V 2 bases short and J 5 bases short, with 13 bases between. CDR3 in DNA: TGTGCCAGCAGCTTAATCGCATGGGCCAACGAGCAGTACGTC. It specifies CASSLIAWANEQYV.

At least ten counts were recorded for this clonotype. The chain couples TRBV28 to TRBJ1-4; D might be TRBD1 (6 bases). V lost 4 bases and J lost 7, with 19 bases in between. In germline, CDR1 is MDHEN, CDR2 SYDVKM. This CDR3 has 16 amino acids. The CDR3 is CASSSPRRGGPEKLFF. The CDR3 DNA reads TGTGCCAGCAGTTCCCCCCGGAGGGGGGGCCCTGAAAAACTGTTTTTT. Full variable domain (missing parts from reference TRBV28 and TRBJ1-4): DVKVTQSSRYLVKRTGEKVFLECVQDMDHENMFWYRQDPGLGLRLIYFSYDVKMKEKGDIPEGYSVSREKKERFSLILESASTNQTSMYLCASSSPRRGGPEKLFFGSGTQLSVL.

Note on this clonotype: A clone one base away is much larger, so this may be a read error. The chain couples TRBV7-9 to TRBJ2-5; D could derive from TRBD1 or TRBD2 (5 bases each). Germline V gives CDR1 SEHNR, CDR2 FQNEAQ (reference sequence). This CDR3 is built from 15 residues. The V end lost 4 bases, the J end lost 5 bases, and 17 bases lay between the germline ends. This chain's CDR3 is CASSSVSGRDETQYF. The CDR3 bases are TGTGCCAGCAGCTCAGTGTCGGGAAGGGACGAGACCCAGTACTTC.

At least ten counts were recorded for this clonotype. This chain links TRBV30 with TRBJ2-3; 10 bases map to TRBD2. From germline, CDR1 is GTSNPN and CDR2 SVGIG (reference sequence). The CDR3 contains 14 residues. Trimming cost V 3 bases and J 4 bases; bases outside gene matches: 4. CDR3 DNA sequence: TGTGCCTGGAGAGCGGGGGGGGATGCAGATACGCAGTATTTT. It encodes CAWRAGGDADTQYF.

This clonotype came up many times. The gene calls are TRBV24-1 and TRBJ2-3; 7 bases map to TRBD1. V gave up 4 bases and J gave up 2 bases; unmatched junction bases: 5. Germline CDR1 and CDR2: KGHDR and SFDVKD. This CDR3 has 15 residues. The CDR3 DNA follows: TGTGCCACCAGTGACACAGGGGTTCCCACAGATACGCAGTATTTT. Its translation is CATSDTGVPTDTQYF.

Ten or more counts support this clonotype. The rearrangement links TRBV11-2 to TRBJ2-3; D is perhaps TRBD2 (5 bases). Trimming cost V 5 bases and J 1 base, with 19 bases left between them. Germline V lookup: CDR1 SGHAT, CDR2 FQNNGV. The CDR3 loop spans 17 amino acids. Here the CDR3 DNA reads TGTGCCAGCAGCACCCGGGATTCCTTATACGGCACAGATACGCAGTATTTT. Translating it yields CASSTRDSLYGTDTQYF.

This clonotype appeared many times. This sequence joins TRBV9 and TRBJ2-3; TRBD2 might be the D (6 bases). Germline lookup yields CDR1 SGDLS and CDR2 YYNGEE. Trimming cost V 5 bases and J 1 base, with 8 bases left between them. There are 13 residues in the CDR3. The DNA for the CDR3 is TGTGCCAGCAGGGGGGAGGGCACAGATACGCAGTATTTT. Its translation: CASRGEGTDTQYF.